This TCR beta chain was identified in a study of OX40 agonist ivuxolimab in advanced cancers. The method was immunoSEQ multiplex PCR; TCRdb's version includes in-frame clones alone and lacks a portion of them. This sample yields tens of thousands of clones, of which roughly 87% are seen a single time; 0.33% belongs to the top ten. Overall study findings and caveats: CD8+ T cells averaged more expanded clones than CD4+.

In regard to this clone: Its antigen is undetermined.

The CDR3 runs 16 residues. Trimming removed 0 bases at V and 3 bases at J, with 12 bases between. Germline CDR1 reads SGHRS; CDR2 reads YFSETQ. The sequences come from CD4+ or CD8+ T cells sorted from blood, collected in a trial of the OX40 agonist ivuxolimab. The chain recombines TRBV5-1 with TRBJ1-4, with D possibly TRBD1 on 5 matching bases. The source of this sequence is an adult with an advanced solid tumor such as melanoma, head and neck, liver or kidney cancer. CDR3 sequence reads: CASSLERWGSNEKLFF. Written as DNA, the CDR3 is TGCGCCAGCAGCTTGGAAAGGTGGGGGTCTAATGAAAAACTGTTTTTT.